These 26 T cell receptor beta chains were all obtained from the same sample, sequenced in a study of response to subunit inactivated influenza vaccine. MiXCR, applied by TCRdb to the RT-PCR reads, yields one record per CDR3 protein. The sample includes roughly 700,000 distinct CDR3 sequences, about 15% of them seen just once. The source material was PBMCs from blood, sampled roughly 15 days before vaccination. Receptors were obtained from a man in his fifties or sixties who received an inactivated influenza vaccine.

The chain joins TRBV19 to TRBJ2-4; D is unclear. The CDR3 length is 15 residues. Germline V lookup: CDR1 LNHDA, CDR2 SQIVND (reference sequence). V lost 3 bases, J lost 0 bases, and 9 bases lay in between. CDR3 amino acids: CASSIGRLAKNIQYF. In DNA, the CDR3 is TGTGCCAGTAGTATCGGACGGCTAGCCAAAAACATTCAGTACTTC. Complete variable domain (other parts from reference TRBV19 and TRBJ2-4): DGGITQSPKYLFRKEGQNVTLSCEQNLNHDAMYWYRQDPGQGLRLIYYSQIVNDFQKGDIAEGYSVSREKKESFPLTVTSAQKNPTAFYLCASSIGRLAKNIQYFGAGTRLSVL.

This chain connects TRBV6-2 or TRBV6-3 to TRBJ1-1, with 8 nucleotides matching TRBD1. V dropped 4 bases and J dropped 0; count of bases not matched to a gene: 13. Germline CDR1 reads MNHEY; CDR2 reads SVGEGT. The CDR3 runs 18 residues. The CDR3 nucleotides are TGTGCCAGCAGTTTCGTGGTCATCCGGACAGGGTTGAACACTGAAGCTTTCTTT. Amino acids: CASSFVVIRTGLNTEAFF.

This clonotype was counted many times. CDR3 sequence: CASSQDGQPQGTQYF. DNA for the CDR3: TGCGCCAGCAGCCAAGATGGCCAGCCCCAGGGTACGCAGTATTTT. The J gene is TRBJ2-3, the V gene TRBV4-3; a possible D gene is TRBD1 (5 bases). V shed 0 bases and J shed 8 bases, with 15 bases lying between them. This CDR3 has 15 amino acids. Germline V gene sequence: CDR1 LGHNA, CDR2 YSLEER.

A few counts support this clonotype. The V and J genes are TRBV20-1 and TRBJ2-7, with a tentative D call TRBD2 (6 bases). Germline V lookup: CDR1 DFQATT, CDR2 SNEGSKA (reference sequence). The CDR3 runs 13 residues. The V end was cut by 6 bases, the J end by 0 bases, with 12 bases between. In DNA, the CDR3 is TGCAGTGCAAATGACGGGAGCTCCTACGAGCAGTACTTC. Translating it yields CSANDGSSYEQYF.

This clonotype has more than one count but fewer than ten. This sequence joins TRBV4-3 and TRBJ2-1; D gene unclear. This CDR3 is 13 amino acids long. V lost 1 base and J 6 bases, leaving 7 bases between the germline ends. Germline loops: CDR1 LGHNA, CDR2 YSLEER. CDR3 in DNA: TGCGCCAGCAGCCAAGGTCTCGGCAATGAGCAGTTCTTC. It encodes CASSQGLGNEQFF.

The chain employs TRBV20-1 and TRBJ2-5, with D unresolved. Germline loops: CDR1 DFQATT, CDR2 SNEGSKA (reference sequence). The V end lost 3 bases, the J end lost 4 bases, and 9 bases lay between the germline ends. CDR3 size: 12 residues. The DNA of the CDR3 is TGCAGTGCTAGCGCTAATGGAGAGACCCAGTACTTC. Translating gives CSASANGETQYF.

The chain employs TRBV12-3 or TRBV12-4 and TRBJ1-2, with D hard to call. The CDR3 length is 13 residues. Trimming removed 5 bases from V and 4 bases from J, with 11 bases in between. CDR3 sequence: CASSGEGIYGYTF. The CDR3 DNA follows: TGTGCCAGCAGTGGGGAGGGCATCTATGGCTACACCTTC.

V is TRBV6-1 and J is TRBJ2-3, with TRBD1 identical over 9 bases. The CDR3 has 13 amino acids. Unmatched junction bases numbered 6, after V lost 1 base and J lost 13 bases. Germline V gene lookup returns CDR1 MNHNS and CDR2 SASEGT. The CDR3 DNA sequence: TGTGCCAGCAGTGAAGGGGGACAGGGATCGGAGTATTTT. Its protein is CASSEGGQGSEYF.

A remark on this clonotype: Germline and junction disagree at one end, which may indicate a read error. This rearrangement joins TRBV12-3 or TRBV12-4 to TRBJ2-7; 7 bases match TRBD2. The CDR3 is 14 residues long. CDR3 sequence: CASRLAGRTYEQYF. The CDR3 DNA follows: TGTGCCAGCAGGTTAGCGGGTAGAACCTACGAGCAGTACTTC.

This sequence joins TRBV7-2 and TRBJ2-3, with 10 bases lining up with TRBD2. The junction had 6 bases not matched to a gene; V was cut back by 5 bases and J by 1 base. The CDR3 runs 16 residues. Germline V CDR1 and CDR2: SGHTA, FQGNSA. CDR3 in DNA: TGTGCCAGCAGCCGAAAGCGGGAGGGGGGCACAGATACGCAGTATTTT. This gives the protein CASSRKREGGTDTQYF.

This clonotype was counted at least ten times. CDR3 residues: CASTSTLGTRELFF. The CDR3 coding sequence is TGTGCCAGCACCTCTACTTTGGGGACAAGGGAGCTGTTTTTT. The chain couples TRBV28 to TRBJ2-2, with a weak D call TRBD1 (6 bases). The CDR3 consists of 14 residues. Germline V lookup: CDR1 MDHEN, CDR2 SYDVKM. Deletions cut 7 bases from V and 9 bases from J, with 18 bases between.

There are many counts of this clonotype. This chain connects TRBV28 to TRBJ2-1, with 12 bases that match TRBD1. The length of the CDR3 is 20 residues. Germline assignment: CDR1 MDHEN and CDR2 SYDVKM. V gave up 4 bases and J gave up 5 bases; unmatched junction bases: 18. The CDR3 DNA reads as TGTGCCAGCAGTTCCCCCGGGACAGGGGGCATGGCGGGCTCAAACAATGAGCAGTTCTTC. It translates to CASSSPGTGGMAGSNNEQFF. Based on the CDR3 plus reference TRBV28 and TRBJ2-1, the full variable domain is DVKVTQSSRYLVKRTGEKVFLECVQDMDHENMFWYRQDPGLGLRLIYFSYDVKMKEKGDIPEGYSVSREKKERFSLILESASTNQTSMYLCASSSPGTGGMAGSNNEQFFGPGTRLTVL.

This clonotype was seen more than once but under ten times. The V and J genes are TRBV19 and TRBJ2-7; TRBD1 or TRBD2 may be the D gene (5 bases each). This CDR3 contains 15 residues. V was trimmed by 4 bases and J by 6 bases, leaving 19 bases between them. The germline V gene encodes CDR1 LNHDA and CDR2 SQIVND (reference sequence). The CDR3 region is CASSTHRDHKSEQYF. Written as DNA, the CDR3 is TGTGCCAGTAGTACTCACCGGGACCATAAAAGCGAGCAGTACTTC.

The chain links TRBV20-1 to TRBJ2-1, with 11 bases matching TRBD2. Looked up from germline, CDR1 is DFQATT and CDR2 is SNEGSKA (reference sequence). The J segment lost 4 bases and the V segment lost 5 bases, leaving 10 bases of the junction unmatched. This CDR3 is built from 16 residues. CDR3 nucleotide sequence: TGCAGTGCTGCTAGCGGGGGGACGTTATATTACAATGAGCAGTTCTTC. Protein product: CSAASGGTLYYNEQFF.

This clonotype was counted at least ten times. This chain links TRBV4-2 with TRBJ2-7; 7 nucleotides agree with TRBD1. This CDR3 spans 15 amino acids. Germline V CDR1 and CDR2: LGHNA, YNFKEQ. The V segment lost 1 base and the J segment 2 bases; nucleotides outside the gene matches: 5. DNA of the CDR3: TGTGCCAGCAGCCAAGCGGGTAGGGGGCCCTACGAGCAGTACTTC. Amino acid sequence: CASSQAGRGPYEQYF.

J is TRBJ2-7 and V is TRBV3-1; tentative D call: TRBD1 (6 bases). Germline CDR1 and CDR2: LGHDT and YNNKEL (reference sequence). This CDR3 comprises 17 residues. Trimming shortened V by 1 base and J by 1 base, and 17 bases separated the two germline ends. CDR3 loop: CASSQVVQGLRSYEQYF. DNA of the CDR3: TGTGCCAGCAGCCAAGTCGTACAGGGCCTACGATCCTACGAGCAGTACTTC.

The table lists this clonotype with a few counts. V usage is TRBV12-3 or TRBV12-4 and J usage is TRBJ1-6, with D possibly TRBD1 on 5 matching bases. V lost 3 bases, J lost 10 bases, and 10 bases lay in between. This CDR3 is 13 amino acids long. CDR3 coding DNA: TGTGCCAGCAGTTTGACAGCACAGTCACCCCTCCACTTT. Protein sequence: CASSLTAQSPLHF.

This rearrangement joins TRBV19 to TRBJ2-3; D gene ambiguous. The germline gives CDR1 LNHDA, CDR2 SQIVND (reference sequence). The CDR3 sequence is 13 residues long. V lost 3 bases, J lost 2 bases, and 6 bases lay in between. CDR3 nucleotides: TGTGCCAGTAGTATCAGTGACACAGATACGCAGTATTTT. Residues: CASSISDTDTQYF. Based on the CDR3 plus reference TRBV19 and TRBJ2-3, the full variable domain is DGGITQSPKYLFRKEGQNVTLSCEQNLNHDAMYWYRQDPGQGLRLIYYSQIVNDFQKGDIAEGYSVSREKKESFPLTVTSAQKNPTAFYLCASSISDTDTQYFGPGTRLTVL.

This clonotype was detected only a few times. J is TRBJ1-6 and V is TRBV12-3 or TRBV12-4; the D is unclear. This CDR3 comprises 17 residues. V lost 3 bases and J lost 5, with 17 bases in between. The CDR3 reads CASSFLGLSINNSPLHF. The CDR3 bases are TGTGCCAGCAGTTTTTTAGGATTGAGCATAAATAATTCACCCCTCCACTTT.

In its sample, this clonotype was seen a few times. The chain couples TRBV21-1 to TRBJ2-2; the table's D gene call, TRBD2, was not cross checked with the DNA. TRBV21-1 corresponds to a pseudogene. This CDR3 region has 18 residues. In nucleotides, the CDR3 is TGTGCCAGCAGCAAAGAAGCACGTGGGAGGGCCGACACCGGGGAGCTGTTTTTT. The encoded protein is CASSKEARGRADTGELFF.

This clonotype was detected only a few times. The chain combines TRBV5-1 with TRBJ2-4; D might be TRBD1 (5 bases). The CDR3 length is 14 residues. Trimming took off 0 bases at V and 6 bases at J, with 10 bases between the two ends. The germline CDR1 and CDR2 sequences are SGHRS and YFSETQ. CDR3 region: CASSLGQSANIQYF. The CDR3 nucleotides are TGCGCCAGCAGCTTGGGACAGTCAGCAAACATTCAGTACTTC.

This clonotype was counted between two and nine times. The CDR3 sequence: CSARDLRGENTGELFF. Written as DNA, the CDR3 is TGCAGTGCTAGAGATTTGCGGGGAGAGAACACCGGGGAGCTGTTTTTT. The V call is TRBV20-1, the J call TRBJ2-2; D might be TRBD2 (6 bases). CDR1 and CDR2 (germline): DFQATT, SNEGSKA (reference sequence). V lost 0 bases and J 1 base, leaving 12 bases between the germline ends. The CDR3 covers 16 residues.

In this sample, this clonotype turned up a few times. The J gene is TRBJ2-4, the V gene TRBV6-1, with 7 nucleotides matching TRBD1. Germline lookup yields CDR1 MNHNS and CDR2 SASEGT. CDR3 size: 14 residues. V lost 6 bases and J lost 2; bases outside the gene matches: 4. CDR3 nucleotide sequence: TGTGCCAGCAGACCACAGGGGACCAAAAACATTCAGTACTTC. It translates to CASRPQGTKNIQYF.

The DNA of the CDR3 is TGCGCCAGCAGACCTCAAGACTTCGACTGGGACTCCGGGGATACGCAGTATTTT. It translates to CASRPQDFDWDSGDTQYF. The genes are TRBV5-1 and TRBJ2-3; D possibly corresponds to TRBD2 (6 bases). The CDR3 is 18 amino acids. V was pared by 5 bases and J by 6 bases, with 28 bases between. Germline V gene sequence: CDR1 SGHRS, CDR2 YFSETQ. Filled out from reference TRBV5-1 and TRBJ2-3, the complete variable domain reads KAGVTQTPRYLIKTRGQQVTLSCSPISGHRSVSWYQQTPGQGLQFLFEYFSETQRNKGNFPGRFSGRQFSNSRSEMNVSTLELGDSALYLCASRPQDFDWDSGDTQYFGPGTRLTVL.

This clonotype occurred a few times. The CDR3 bases are TGTGCCAGCAGCGTATCGACGACAACACTGAACACCGGGGAGCTGTTTTTT. Its translation: CASSVSTTTLNTGELFF. The chain links TRBV9 to TRBJ2-2, with D hard to call. The CDR3 contains 17 residues. Trimming took off 1 base at V and 1 base at J, with 14 bases between the two ends. The germline CDR1 and CDR2 sequences are SGDLS and YYNGEE. Based on the CDR3 plus reference TRBV9 and TRBJ2-2, the full variable domain is DSGVTQTPKHLITATGQRVTLRCSPRSGDLSVYWYQQSLDQGLQFLIQYYNGEERAKGNILERFSAQQFPDLHSELNLSSLELGDSALYFCASSVSTTTLNTGELFFGEGSRLTVL.

Many counts were recorded for this clonotype. This chain joins TRBV28 and TRBJ1-1; D may be TRBD1 (5 bases). The germline V and J ends were trimmed by 6 bases and 0 bases, with 17 bases remaining between them. CDR3 length equals 16 residues. From germline, CDR1 is MDHEN and CDR2 SYDVKM. CDR3 residues: CASRTSAGSVNTEAFF. In DNA, the CDR3 is TGTGCCAGCAGGACCTCGGCAGGGTCTGTGAACACTGAAGCTTTCTTT.